This TCR beta chain is drawn from a study of CD8+ T cells in alopecia areata (dated by TCRdb to between 2017 and 2018). Background for the entire study: Treated patients were enrolled in an open-label pilot trial of oral tofacitinib, 5 to 10 mg twice daily, for moderate-to-severe alopecia areata. RNA came from the PAXgene miRNA kit for fixed scalp, the miRNeasy kit for PBMCs, and the RNeasy kit for mouse skin. TCRbeta CDR3 regions were amplified by immunoSEQ multiplex PCR using 35 Vbeta forward and 13 Jbeta reverse primers. The SALT score, which quantifies the percentage of affected scalp surface area, was used to measure disease severity in treated patients. High-throughput TCRbeta sequencing was used to examine T cell clonal expansion in alopecia areata in both the C3H/HeJ mouse model and human patients. Biopsies were taken from tofacitinib-treated patients at baseline and at 4 and 24 weeks of treatment, and a later scalp biopsy was taken in several of the tofacitinib-treated patients. Scalp clonality was compared among normal scalp (n=4), patchy alopecia areata scalp (n=8), and alopecia totalis/universalis scalp (n=8). Scalp tissue and sorted CD4+ and CD8+ peripheral blood T cells from patchy and totalis/universalis alopecia areata patients and from healthy controls were covered by human TCRbeta sequencing. Tofacitinib was administered for 6 to 18 months, and 6 months of follow-up off drug were then conducted to assess delayed response and recurrence.

To note about this clone: The antigen it binds to is not known. No much larger clonotype is one base removed from it; base qualities were not supplied.

The library was prepared using the immunoSEQ multiplex PCR assay. To provide template for TCR sequencing, every sample had RNA extracted and reverse transcribed into cDNA. SuperScript III was used for first-strand cDNA synthesis, primed with a 2:1 mix of oligo-dT and random hexamers. A synthetic immune receptor repertoire was used to measure amplification bias, and any remaining bias was corrected computationally. The study's processing was this. After raw reads were preprocessed to remove errors, the CDR3 was defined following IMGT conventions as running from the conserved cysteine to phenylalanine. Clonality was calculated as 1 minus Shannon entropy normalized by log2 of the number of productive unique TCRs. CD4 or CD8 identity of scalp clones was inferred by cross-referencing scalp TCRbeta sequences with sorted blood CD4 and CD8 repertoires. Sourced from immuneACCESS, this table was stored by TCRdb with only in-frame sequences that have V and J called. A share of the clones is absent; for the studies checked, an unresolved V gene accounts for under half, and the remainder has no known explanation. That table supplies the V and J calls and clone size; D and trimming were determined from the DNA. Across this sample there are some 200,000 clones, with over 45% seen only once. The ten largest clones take up under 7% of the sample.

Explained via the paper, the time point label denotes: less than 25 weeks on oral tofacitinib. The meaning of the sample's treatment or condition label: oral pan-JAK inhibitor, 5-10 mg twice daily. Peripheral blood and lesional scalp punch biopsies were obtained from patients with alopecia areata. PBMCs were separated by density centrifugation and stained for CD3, CD4 and CD8, after which CD4+ and CD8+ T cells were sorted on a FACSAria. Overall study outcomes, separate from this receptor: Unlike mouse skin, where gammadelta T cells dominate, normal human skin contains resident alphabeta T cells that get sequenced too, which complicates analysis of the scalp TCR repertoire. Compared with normal scalp, lesional scalp, particularly in alopecia totalis/universalis, had higher clonality and more expanded CD8+ clones, which suggests antigenic drive. Because the treated cohort was small and had only one nonresponder, larger studies are needed to examine links between baseline CD8+ expansion and response. Shared TCR sequences between patients were less evident than in mice, which may be partly attributable to HLA diversity in the patient population. Tofacitinib significantly decreased scalp clonality and the number of expanded CD8+ clones among the top 100 scalp clones. During tofacitinib treatment, many expanded lesional clones remained in scalp and blood, and this persistence may partly explain relapse after treatment is stopped.

The CDR3 runs 14 residues from the cysteine to the phenylalanine. Only CDR3 DNA remains: 42 bases, in frame from the first base. V has 2 bases trimmed and J has 2 bases trimmed; junction bases matching no gene number 4. CDR1 is given as GTSNPN and CDR2 as SVGIG, both from the germline V gene (reference sequence). This clonotype was sampled from a human donor with alopecia areata. The chain couples TRBV30 to TRBJ2-7; 9 central nucleotides agree with TRBD1. The sequences come from CD4+ T cells sorted from blood, collected at week 24, from a patient treated with tofacitinib. In nucleotides, the sequence is TGTGCCTGGAGTACAGGGGGCGGAACCTACGAGCAGTACTTC. Translated, it reads CAWSTGGGTYEQYF.